The following is a TCR beta chain sequence with its context. This sample is part of a study of blood T cell repertoires in COVID-19. On the study more broadly: Sources were T cells, B-cell-depleted T cells, or PBMCs; the material itself was cDNA or gDNA.

The CDR3 spans 15 residues. Per germline, CDR1 SQVTM and CDR2 ANQGSEA. Trimming pared 4 bases from V and 5 bases from J, leaving 18 bases between. Only in-frame clones appear in the TCRdb table, and some are missing; sequencing was by immunoSEQ multiplex PCR. Of about 220,000 clones in the sample, 85% to 90% were seen once. This receptor was taken from a woman aged 18-35 years in a cohort exposed to, infected with or recovered from COVID-19 (not recorded which). The V call is TRBV29-1, the J call TRBJ1-5; tentative D call: TRBD1 (5 bases). Sample: PBMCs or T cells enriched from blood (not recorded which). CDR3 sequence reads: CSVGGGGEGHQPQHF. CDR3 coding DNA: TGCAGCGTTGGAGGCGGGGGAGAAGGGCATCAGCCCCAGCATTTT.